The T cell receptor (beta chain) described here comes from a study of shared clonotypes between healthy human individuals. TCRdb's copy holds only in-frame clones and misses some; the assay was immunoSEQ multiplex PCR. The data show 550,000 to 850,000 clones, around two thirds seen once. This CDR3 is 15 amino acids long. CDR1 and CDR2 from the germline V gene are SGDLS and YYNGEE. The J segment lost 6 bases and the V segment lost 2 bases, leaving 6 bases of the junction unmatched. V and J are TRBV9 and TRBJ2-1; 9 bases map to TRBD2. The sample was memory CD4+ T cells sorted from blood. The subset was: CD45RA-negative fraction. The TCR comes from a woman between 25 and 40 years old in good health. CDR3 region: CASSVGLARPNEQFF. CDR3 sequence (DNA): TGTGCCAGCAGCGTGGGACTAGCAAGACCCAATGAGCAGTTCTTC.